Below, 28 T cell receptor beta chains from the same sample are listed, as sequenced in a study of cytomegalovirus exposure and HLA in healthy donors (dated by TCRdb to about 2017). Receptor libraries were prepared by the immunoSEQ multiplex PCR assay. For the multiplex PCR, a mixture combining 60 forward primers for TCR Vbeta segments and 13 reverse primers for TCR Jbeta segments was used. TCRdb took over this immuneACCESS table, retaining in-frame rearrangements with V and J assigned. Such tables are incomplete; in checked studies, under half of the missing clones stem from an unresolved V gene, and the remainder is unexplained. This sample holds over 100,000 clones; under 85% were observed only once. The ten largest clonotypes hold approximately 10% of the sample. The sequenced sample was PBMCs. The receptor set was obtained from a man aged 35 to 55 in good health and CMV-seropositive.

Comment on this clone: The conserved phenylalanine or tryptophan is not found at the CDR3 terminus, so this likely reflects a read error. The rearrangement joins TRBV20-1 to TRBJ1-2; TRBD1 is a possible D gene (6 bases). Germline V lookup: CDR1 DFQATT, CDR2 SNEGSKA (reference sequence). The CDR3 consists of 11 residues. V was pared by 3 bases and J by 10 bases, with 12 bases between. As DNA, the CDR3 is TGCAGTGCTAGGGGGACAACGGCCTACACCCTC. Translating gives CSARGTTAYTL.

The CDR3 DNA sequence: TGTGCCAGCAGTGAAGCTCAGGGGGCAGATACGCAGTATTTT. Its translation is CASSEAQGADTQYF. The chain is built from TRBV6-4 and TRBJ2-3; 7 positions match TRBD1. V shed 3 bases, J shed 4 bases, and the junction held 4 bases outside the gene matches. Germline V CDR1 and CDR2: MRHNA, SNTAGT. The CDR3 contains 14 residues.

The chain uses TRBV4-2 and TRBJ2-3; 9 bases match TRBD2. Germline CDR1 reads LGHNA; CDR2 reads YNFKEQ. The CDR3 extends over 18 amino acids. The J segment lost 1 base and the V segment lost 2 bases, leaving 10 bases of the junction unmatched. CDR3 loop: CASSQSPRASGGTDTQYF. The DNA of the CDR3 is TGTGCCAGCAGCCAATCACCCCGGGCTAGCGGGGGCACAGATACGCAGTATTTT.

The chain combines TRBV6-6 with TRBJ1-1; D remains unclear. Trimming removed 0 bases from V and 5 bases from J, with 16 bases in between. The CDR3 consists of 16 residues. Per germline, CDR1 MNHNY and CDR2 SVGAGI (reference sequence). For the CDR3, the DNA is TGTGCCAGCAGTTACTCACCCCGACCCTCCGGGACTGAAGCTTTCTTT. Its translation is CASSYSPRPSGTEAFF.

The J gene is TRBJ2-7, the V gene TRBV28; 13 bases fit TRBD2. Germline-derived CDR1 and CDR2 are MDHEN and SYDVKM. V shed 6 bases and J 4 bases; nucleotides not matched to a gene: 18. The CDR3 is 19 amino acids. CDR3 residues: CASSHNKLAGGIGRYEQYF. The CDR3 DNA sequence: TGTGCCAGCAGCCACAACAAACTAGCGGGGGGGATAGGGAGATACGAGCAGTACTTC.

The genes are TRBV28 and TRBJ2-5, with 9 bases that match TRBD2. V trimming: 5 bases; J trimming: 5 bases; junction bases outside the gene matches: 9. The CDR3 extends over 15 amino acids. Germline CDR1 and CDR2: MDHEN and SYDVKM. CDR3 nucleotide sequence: TGTGCCAGCAGTGTACCCGGGACTAGCTGGGAGACCCAGTACTTC. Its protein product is CASSVPGTSWETQYF. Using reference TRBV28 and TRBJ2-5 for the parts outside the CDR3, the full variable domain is DVKVTQSSRYLVKRTGEKVFLECVQDMDHENMFWYRQDPGLGLRLIYFSYDVKMKEKGDIPEGYSVSREKKERFSLILESASTNQTSMYLCASSVPGTSWETQYFGPGTRLLVL.

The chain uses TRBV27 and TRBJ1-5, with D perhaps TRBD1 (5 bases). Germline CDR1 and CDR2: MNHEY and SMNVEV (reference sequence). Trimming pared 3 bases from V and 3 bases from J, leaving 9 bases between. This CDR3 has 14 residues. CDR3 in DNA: TGTGCCAGCAGTTTTTCGGGGGTCAATCAGCCCCAGCATTTT. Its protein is CASSFSGVNQPQHF.

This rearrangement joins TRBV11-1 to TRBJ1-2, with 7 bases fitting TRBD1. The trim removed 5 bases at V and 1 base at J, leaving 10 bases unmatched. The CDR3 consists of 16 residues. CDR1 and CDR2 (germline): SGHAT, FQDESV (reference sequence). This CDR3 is CASSPLTGQLNYGYTF. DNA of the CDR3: TGTGCCAGCAGCCCCCTGACAGGGCAACTTAACTATGGCTACACCTTC.

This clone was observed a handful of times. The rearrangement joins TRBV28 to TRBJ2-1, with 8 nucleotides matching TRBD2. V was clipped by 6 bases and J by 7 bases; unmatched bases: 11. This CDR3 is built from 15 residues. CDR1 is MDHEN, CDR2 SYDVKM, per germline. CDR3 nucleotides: TGTGCCAGCAGCAAACTAGCGGCCACGGGGAATGAGCAGTTCTTC. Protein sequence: CASSKLAATGNEQFF. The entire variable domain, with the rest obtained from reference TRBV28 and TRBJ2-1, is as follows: DVKVTQSSRYLVKRTGEKVFLECVQDMDHENMFWYRQDPGLGLRLIYFSYDVKMKEKGDIPEGYSVSREKKERFSLILESASTNQTSMYLCASSKLAATGNEQFFGPGTRLTVL.

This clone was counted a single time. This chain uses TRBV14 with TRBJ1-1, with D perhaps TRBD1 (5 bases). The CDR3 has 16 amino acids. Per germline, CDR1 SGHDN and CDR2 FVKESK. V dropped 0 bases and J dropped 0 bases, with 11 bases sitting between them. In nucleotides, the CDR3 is TGTGCCAGCAGCCAAGAAAGTGCCAGGGTGAACACTGAAGCTTTCTTT. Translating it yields CASSQESARVNTEAFF.

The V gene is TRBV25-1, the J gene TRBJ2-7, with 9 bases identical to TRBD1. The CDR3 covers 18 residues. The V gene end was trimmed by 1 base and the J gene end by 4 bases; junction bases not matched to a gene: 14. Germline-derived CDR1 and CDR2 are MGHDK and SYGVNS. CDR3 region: CASSEWEGTGLTRYEQYF. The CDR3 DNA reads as TGTGCCAGCAGTGAATGGGAAGGGACAGGGCTTACCCGGTACGAGCAGTACTTC.

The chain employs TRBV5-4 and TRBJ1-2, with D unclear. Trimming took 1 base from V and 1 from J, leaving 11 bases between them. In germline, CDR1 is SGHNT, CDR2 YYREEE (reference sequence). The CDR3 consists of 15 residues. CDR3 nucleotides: TGTGCCAGCAGCTTGCCAGGACTCATTAACTATGGCTACACCTTC. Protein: CASSLPGLINYGYTF.

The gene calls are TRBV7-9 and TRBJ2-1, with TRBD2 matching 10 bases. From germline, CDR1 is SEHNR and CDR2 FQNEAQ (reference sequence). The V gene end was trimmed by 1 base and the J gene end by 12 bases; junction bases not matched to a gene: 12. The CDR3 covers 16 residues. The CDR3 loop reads CASSLGRAGGTPRQFF. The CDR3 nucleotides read TGTGCCAGCAGCTTAGGTAGAGCGGGGGGGACTCCAAGGCAGTTCTTC.

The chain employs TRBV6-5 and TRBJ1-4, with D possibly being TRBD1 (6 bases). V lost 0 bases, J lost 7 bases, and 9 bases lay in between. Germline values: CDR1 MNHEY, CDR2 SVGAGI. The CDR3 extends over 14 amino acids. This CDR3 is CASSYSTGSEKLFF. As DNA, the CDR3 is TGTGCCAGCAGTTACTCCACAGGGAGTGAAAAACTGTTTTTT.

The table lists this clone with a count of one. The CDR3 protein is CASSLTGGQAEQYF. The CDR3 coding sequence is TGTGCCAGCAGCTTAACGGGGGGGCAGGCTGAGCAGTACTTC. J is TRBJ2-7 and V is TRBV7-3, with D maybe TRBD2 (7 bases). The CDR3 totals 14 residues. Per germline, CDR1 SGHTA and CDR2 FQGTGA. V lost 0 bases, J lost 7 bases, and 13 bases lay in between.

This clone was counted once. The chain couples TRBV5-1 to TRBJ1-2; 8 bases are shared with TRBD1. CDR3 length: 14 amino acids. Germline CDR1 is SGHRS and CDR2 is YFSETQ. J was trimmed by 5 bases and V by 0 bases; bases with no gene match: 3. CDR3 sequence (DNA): TGCGCCAGCAGCTTGGCCAGGGGGCCTTATGGCTACACCTTC. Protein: CASSLARGPYGYTF.

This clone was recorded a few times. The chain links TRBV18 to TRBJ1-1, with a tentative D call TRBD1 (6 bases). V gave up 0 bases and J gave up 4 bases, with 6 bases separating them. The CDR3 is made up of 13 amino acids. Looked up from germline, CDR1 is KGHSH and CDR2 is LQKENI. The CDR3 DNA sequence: TGTGCCAGCTCACCACCAGGGGGCACTGAAGCTTTCTTT. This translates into CASSPPGGTEAFF. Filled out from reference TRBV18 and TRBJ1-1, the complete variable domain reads NAGVMQNPRHLVRRRGQEARLRCSPMKGHSHVYWYRQLPEEGLKFMVYLQKENIIDESGMPKERFSAEFPKEGPSILRIQQVVRGDSAAYFCASSPPGGTEAFFGQGTRLTVV.

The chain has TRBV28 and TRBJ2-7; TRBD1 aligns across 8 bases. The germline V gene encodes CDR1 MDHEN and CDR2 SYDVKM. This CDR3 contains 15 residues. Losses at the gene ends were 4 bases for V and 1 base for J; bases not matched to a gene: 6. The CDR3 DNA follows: TGTGCCAGCAGTTCCCGGACAGGGTTATCCTACGAGCAGTACTTC. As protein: CASSSRTGLSYEQYF.

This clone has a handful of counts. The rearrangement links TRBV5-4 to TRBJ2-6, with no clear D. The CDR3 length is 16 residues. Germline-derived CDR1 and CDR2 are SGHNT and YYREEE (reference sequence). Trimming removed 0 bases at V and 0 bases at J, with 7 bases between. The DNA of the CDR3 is TGTGCCAGCAGCTTGGCCGAGTCCTCTGGGGCCAACGTCCTGACTTTC. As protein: CASSLAESSGANVLTF.

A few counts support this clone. DNA of the CDR3: TGCGCCAGCAGTACTAGCGGGGCCTACAATGAGCAGTTCTTC. Translating gives CASSTSGAYNEQFF. V and J are TRBV5-1 and TRBJ2-1; TRBD2 agrees at 10 bases. Germline V lookup: CDR1 SGHRS, CDR2 YFSETQ. CDR3 length equals 14 residues. V was pared by 5 bases and J by 2 bases, with 1 base of the junction left unmatched.

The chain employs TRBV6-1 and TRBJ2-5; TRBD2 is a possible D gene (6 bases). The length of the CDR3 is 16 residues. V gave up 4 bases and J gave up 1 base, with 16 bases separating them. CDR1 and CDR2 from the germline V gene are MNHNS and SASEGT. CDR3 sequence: CASSGLLAVIQETQYF. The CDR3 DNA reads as TGTGCCAGCAGTGGATTATTAGCGGTGATCCAAGAGACCCAGTACTTC.

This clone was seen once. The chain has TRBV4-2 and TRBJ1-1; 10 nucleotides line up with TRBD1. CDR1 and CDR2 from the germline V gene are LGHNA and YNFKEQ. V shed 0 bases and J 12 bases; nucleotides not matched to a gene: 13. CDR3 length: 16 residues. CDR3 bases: TGTGCCAGCAGCCAAGATCCGGATGACAGGGGGCTTATCACTTTCTTT. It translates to CASSQDPDDRGLITFF.

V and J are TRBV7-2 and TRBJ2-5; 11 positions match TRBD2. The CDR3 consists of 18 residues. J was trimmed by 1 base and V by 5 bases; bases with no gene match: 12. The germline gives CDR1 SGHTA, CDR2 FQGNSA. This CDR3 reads CASSPGLVAGGLQETQYF. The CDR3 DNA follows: TGTGCCAGCAGCCCCGGGCTCGTAGCGGGGGGGCTCCAAGAGACCCAGTACTTC.

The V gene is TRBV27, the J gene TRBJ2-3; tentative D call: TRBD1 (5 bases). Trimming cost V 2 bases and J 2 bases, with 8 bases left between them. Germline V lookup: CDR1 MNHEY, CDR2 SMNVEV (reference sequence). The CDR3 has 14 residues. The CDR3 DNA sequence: TGTGCCAGCAGTTTACAGGGTTTCACAGATACGCAGTATTTT. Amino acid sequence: CASSLQGFTDTQYF.

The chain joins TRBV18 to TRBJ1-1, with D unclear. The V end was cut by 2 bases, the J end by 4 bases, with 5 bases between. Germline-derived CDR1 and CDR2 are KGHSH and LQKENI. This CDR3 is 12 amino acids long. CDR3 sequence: CASSPKATEAFF. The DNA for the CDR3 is TGTGCCAGCTCACCAAAAGCCACTGAAGCTTTCTTT.

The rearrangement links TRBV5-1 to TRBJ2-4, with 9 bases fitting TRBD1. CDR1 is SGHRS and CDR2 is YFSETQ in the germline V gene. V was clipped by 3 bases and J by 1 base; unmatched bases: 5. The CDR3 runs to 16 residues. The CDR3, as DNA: TGCGCCAGCAGCTCGGGGGACAGGGAGGCCAAAAACATTCAGTACTTC. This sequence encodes CASSSGDREAKNIQYF.

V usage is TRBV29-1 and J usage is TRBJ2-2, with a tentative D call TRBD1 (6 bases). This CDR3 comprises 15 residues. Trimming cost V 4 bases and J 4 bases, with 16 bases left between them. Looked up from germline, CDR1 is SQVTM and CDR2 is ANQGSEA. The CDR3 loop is CSVGLIGGGTGELFF. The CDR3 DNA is TGCAGCGTTGGTCTTATAGGGGGTGGCACCGGGGAGCTGTTTTTT.

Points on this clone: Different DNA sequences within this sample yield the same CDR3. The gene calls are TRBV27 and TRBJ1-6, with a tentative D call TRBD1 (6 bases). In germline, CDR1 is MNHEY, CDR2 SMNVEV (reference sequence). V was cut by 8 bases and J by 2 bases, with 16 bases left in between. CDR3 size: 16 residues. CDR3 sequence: CASQNRVDAYNSPLHF. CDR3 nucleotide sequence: TGTGCCAGCCAGAACAGGGTTGACGCCTATAATTCACCCCTCCACTTT.